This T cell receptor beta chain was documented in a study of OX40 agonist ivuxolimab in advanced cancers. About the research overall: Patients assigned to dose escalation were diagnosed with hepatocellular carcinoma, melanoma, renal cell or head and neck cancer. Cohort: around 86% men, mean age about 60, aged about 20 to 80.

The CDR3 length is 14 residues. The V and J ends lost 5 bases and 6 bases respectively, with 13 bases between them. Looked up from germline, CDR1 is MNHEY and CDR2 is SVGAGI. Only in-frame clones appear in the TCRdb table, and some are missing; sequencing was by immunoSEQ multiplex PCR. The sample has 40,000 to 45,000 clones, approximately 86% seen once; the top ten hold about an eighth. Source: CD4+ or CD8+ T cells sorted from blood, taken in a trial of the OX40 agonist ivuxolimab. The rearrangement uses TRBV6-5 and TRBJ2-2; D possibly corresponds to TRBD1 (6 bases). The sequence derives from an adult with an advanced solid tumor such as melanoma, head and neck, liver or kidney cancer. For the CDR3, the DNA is TGTGCCAGCAGTCCCACAGGGTCAGCCGGGGAGCTGTTTTTT. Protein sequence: CASSPTGSAGELFF.